Listed here are 30 T cell receptor beta chains from one sample, sequenced in a study of regulatory T cells in long-lasting Graves disease. Noted time point: persistent/refractory GD, antithyroid drugs over 5 years with positive TRAb. Construction of the TCR library relied on RNA isolated from PBMCs. The TCR beta library used iRepertoire HTBI primers with Arm-PCR amplification of CDR3. TCRdb recomputed calls from the multiplex PCR reads with MiXCR, one row per CDR3 protein. In the table there are about 470,000 distinct CDR3 sequences, 20% to 25% of which are singletons. Sequenced material: peripheral blood mononuclear cells (PBMCs), taken when the disease was refractory, from a patient treated with antithyroid drugs. The receptors derive from a female donor with Graves disease.

The CDR3 region is CASSQSPRTFGSNTEAFF. The CDR3 DNA sequence: TGTGCCAGCAGCCAAAGCCCAAGGACCTTTGGGTCGAACACTGAAGCTTTCTTT. This chain connects TRBV3-1 to TRBJ1-1; the D is unclear. The CDR3 has 18 residues. The ends were cut back, 2 bases at V and 1 base at J, with 20 bases in the middle. Germline V CDR1 and CDR2: LGHDT, YNNKEL (reference sequence).

This clonotype was seen ten or more times. The rearrangement uses TRBV28 and TRBJ2-2; 10 nucleotides align to TRBD1. The germline gives CDR1 MDHEN, CDR2 SYDVKM. V gave up 7 bases and J gave up 4 bases; unmatched junction bases: 12. The CDR3 is 17 residues long. The CDR3 nucleotides are TGTGCCAGCACCATAGGAGGGACAGGGGCGGGCACCGGGGAGCTGTTTTTT. Translated, it gives CASTIGGTGAGTGELFF.

The chain carries TRBV27 and TRBJ2-3; TRBD2 is a possible D gene (5 bases). This CDR3 is built from 13 residues. Germline CDR1 MNHEY, CDR2 SMNVEV (reference sequence). Deletions cut 3 bases from V and 4 bases from J, with 8 bases between. The chain's CDR3 is CASSLKRADTQYF. CDR3 coding DNA: TGTGCCAGCAGTTTGAAGAGGGCAGATACGCAGTATTTT.

The table lists this clonotype with many counts. The chain is built from TRBV9 and TRBJ2-7; tentatively, D is TRBD2 (5 bases). With 4 bases removed from V and 0 bases from J, the gap between germline ends came to 14 bases. CDR3 length equals 15 residues. The germline gives CDR1 SGDLS, CDR2 YYNGEE. CDR3 bases: TGTGCCAGCAGCAGAGGACTGGCTAACTCCTACGAGCAGTACTTC. Encoded protein: CASSRGLANSYEQYF.

The CDR3 protein is CASIRDTGTGELFF. DNA of the CDR3: TGTGCCAGCATTCGGGACACAGGGACCGGGGAGCTGTTTTTT. The V call is TRBV6-1, the J call TRBJ2-2; possibly TRBD1 for D (6 bases). V lost 7 bases and J lost 5, with 14 bases in between. Germline V gene lookup returns CDR1 MNHNS and CDR2 SASEGT. The CDR3 consists of 14 residues.

This clonotype has only a few counts. The chain has TRBV5-1 and TRBJ1-1; 7 positions match TRBD1. Germline assignment: CDR1 SGHRS and CDR2 YFSETQ. V shed 3 bases and J 0 bases; nucleotides not matched to a gene: 11. This CDR3 region has 17 residues. The CDR3: CASSSWASGQMNTEAFF. The CDR3 nucleotides read TGCGCCAGCAGCTCTTGGGCTTCGGGACAGATGAACACTGAAGCTTTCTTT.

The chain uses TRBV6-5 and TRBJ1-1; a weak D match, TRBD1 (5 bases). The V gene lost 0 bases and the J gene lost 4 bases, with 21 bases spanning the gap. The length of the CDR3 is 18 residues. In germline, CDR1 is MNHEY, CDR2 SVGAGI. CDR3 protein: CASSYSSGGGFGGTEAFF. The CDR3 coding sequence is TGTGCCAGCAGTTACTCGAGTGGGGGTGGATTCGGTGGCACTGAAGCTTTCTTT.

This clonotype was detected ten times or more. The chain is built from TRBV11-2 and TRBJ1-1; D unresolved. The CDR3 covers 18 residues. Germline V gene lookup returns CDR1 SGHAT and CDR2 FQNNGV. Trimming removed 2 bases at V and 1 base at J, with 20 bases between. The CDR3 coding sequence is TGTGCCAGCAGCTTAATATTGGGGATGGGCAGAAAGAACACTGAAGCTTTCTTT. It yields the protein CASSLILGMGRKNTEAFF. Drawing the rest from reference TRBV11-2 and TRBJ1-1, the complete variable domain is EAGVAQSPRYKIIEKRQSVAFWCNPISGHATLYWYQQILGQGPKLLIQFQNNGVVDDSQLPKDRFSAERLKGVDSTLKIQPAKLEDSAVYLCASSLILGMGRKNTEAFFGQGTRLTVV.

Comments on this clonotype: Germline and junction disagree at one end, which may indicate a read error. The V call is TRBV5-6, the J call TRBJ2-7, with D possibly being TRBD1 or TRBD2 (5 bases each). The CDR3 has 14 residues. Germline V gives CDR1 SGHDT, CDR2 YYEEEE. In DNA, the CDR3 is TGTGCTAGCAGCTATGGGACGGAGAACTACGAGCAGTACTTC. This codes for CASSYGTENYEQYF.

This clonotype was picked up a small number of times. The chain has TRBV29-1 and TRBJ2-5; D is possibly TRBD2 (6 bases). This CDR3 is 12 amino acids long. CDR1 SQVTM and CDR2 ANQGSEA come from the germline V gene. Trimming stripped 4 bases from V and 3 bases from J, with 9 bases between. The CDR3 loop is CSVGRAEETQYF. For the CDR3, the DNA is TGCAGCGTTGGGAGGGCCGAAGAGACCCAGTACTTC.

As regards this clonotype: This clone may be a read error of a much larger clone one base away. The chain has TRBV7-9 and TRBJ1-3; D remains ambiguous. This CDR3 spans 17 amino acids. The germline gives CDR1 SEHNR, CDR2 FQNEAQ (reference sequence). CDR3 DNA sequence: TGTGCCAGCAGCTTAAGGGCCTCCCGGGCTCCGGGAACCACCATATATTTT. It yields the protein CASSLRASRAPGTTIYF.

This clonotype was seen a few times. The V and J genes are TRBV7-3 and TRBJ1-2, with D possibly matching TRBD1 (5 bases). Germline CDR1 and CDR2: SGHTA and FQGTGA. V lost 0 bases and J 2 bases, leaving 10 bases between the germline ends. This CDR3 spans 15 amino acids. The CDR3 nucleotides read TGTGCCAGCAGCTTAACTGCGGGGGAGAACTATGGCTACACCTTC. Its protein is CASSLTAGENYGYTF.

This clonotype was seen repeatedly, ten times or more. The chain uses TRBV5-1 and TRBJ1-5; possible D gene TRBD1, 6 bases. The CDR3 consists of 15 residues. Trimming stripped 0 bases from V and 2 bases from J, with 9 bases between. Germline assignment: CDR1 SGHRS and CDR2 YFSETQ. The CDR3: CASSLEDSRNQPQHF. The CDR3 nucleotides are TGCGCCAGCAGCTTGGAGGACAGCCGCAATCAGCCCCAGCATTTT.

V is TRBV4-3 and J is TRBJ2-6, with D unclear. The CDR3 covers 14 residues. The germline gives CDR1 LGHNA, CDR2 YSLEER. Trimming took 2 bases from V and 2 from J, leaving 4 bases between them. CDR3 coding DNA: TGCGCCAGCAGCCAACGGGCTGGGGCCAACGTCCTGACTTTC. This gives the protein CASSQRAGANVLTF.

There are many counts of this clonotype. The rearrangement joins TRBV6-5 to TRBJ1-2, with D perhaps TRBD1 (6 bases). V lost 2 bases and J lost 4, with 23 bases in between. Germline V gene sequence: CDR1 MNHEY, CDR2 SVGAGI. The CDR3 totals 18 residues. CDR3 coding DNA: TGTGCCAGCAGTTACGATGCGGGGGCCCCCGCTAGTTCCTATGGCTACACCTTC. It codes for CASSYDAGAPASSYGYTF.

The chain joins TRBV29-1 to TRBJ2-1; D not certain. CDR1 is SQVTM, CDR2 ANQGSEA, per germline. The CDR3 is 13 amino acids. Trimming left V 1 base short and J 6 bases short, with 10 bases between. The CDR3 DNA follows: TGCAGCGTTGAAGTCCCCCTGTCCAATGAGCAGTTCTTC. Protein product: CSVEVPLSNEQFF.

This clonotype showed up many times. The gene calls are TRBV24-1 and TRBJ1-5, with TRBD1 identical over 7 bases. The CDR3 is 14 residues long. The germline V gene encodes CDR1 KGHDR and CDR2 SFDVKD. The junction had 0 bases not matched to a gene; V was cut back by 5 bases and J by 0 bases. Here the CDR3 DNA reads TGTGCCACCAGTGCAGGGGGTAGCAATCAGCCCCAGCATTTT. Translated: CATSAGGSNQPQHF.

The chain has TRBV2 and TRBJ2-2; TRBD1 matches at 7 bases. J lost 5 bases, V lost 3 bases, and 15 bases had no gene match. The CDR3 length is 18 residues. Germline V gene data show CDR1 as SNHLY and CDR2 as FYNNEI. The chain's CDR3 is CASSEPRDRAPGTGELFF. The CDR3, as DNA: TGTGCCAGCAGTGAGCCTCGAGACAGGGCCCCGGGGACCGGGGAGCTGTTTTTT.

The V and J genes are TRBV4-1 and TRBJ1-5; maybe TRBD1 (6 bases). This CDR3 region has 16 residues. V was pared by 1 base and J by 4 bases, with 14 bases between. Germline V lookup: CDR1 MGHRA, CDR2 YSYEKL. CDR3 loop: CASSQVTGARNQPQHF. CDR3 DNA sequence: TGCGCCAGCAGCCAAGTGACGGGGGCTAGGAATCAGCCCCAGCATTTT.

Comments on this clonotype: Possible read error: a much larger clone is one base away. V gene TRBV12-3 or TRBV12-4 combines with J gene TRBJ1-6, with D unresolved. This CDR3 has 15 amino acids. The CDR3 here is CACRRSQAGNSPLHF. CDR3 in DNA: TGTGCCTGCAGAAGGTCGCAGGCGGGTAATTCACCCCTCCACTTT.

The count of this clonotype is one. The chain employs TRBV7-9 and TRBJ2-3, with 14 bases identical to TRBD2. V was clipped by 5 bases and J by 2 bases; unmatched bases: 12. Germline CDR1 is SEHNR and CDR2 is FQNEAQ (reference sequence). The CDR3 length is 19 residues. CDR3 sequence (DNA): TGTGCCAGCAGCCCTAGGCGGGGGACTAGCGGGGGACACACAGATACGCAGTATTTT. It codes for CASSPRRGTSGGHTDTQYF.

This sequence joins TRBV19 and TRBJ1-1; perhaps TRBD1 as D (6 bases). Trimming removed 3 bases from V and 4 bases from J, with 12 bases in between. CDR3 length equals 14 residues. Germline V lookup: CDR1 LNHDA, CDR2 SQIVND (reference sequence). CDR3 residues: CASSMGGLSTEAFF. DNA of the CDR3: TGTGCCAGTAGTATGGGGGGGCTGAGCACTGAAGCTTTCTTT.

In this sample, this clonotype turned up a few times. The rearrangement uses TRBV3-1 and TRBJ2-7; 8 positions agree with TRBD1. Germline lookup yields CDR1 LGHDT and CDR2 YNNKEL (reference sequence). Losses at the gene ends were 1 base for V and 3 bases for J; bases not matched to a gene: 5. The CDR3 is made up of 15 amino acids. The CDR3 nucleotides read TGTGCCAGCAGCCAAGGAACGGACAGGGTCTACGAGCAGTACTTC. It is translated as CASSQGTDRVYEQYF.

In this sample, this clonotype turned up many times. The rearrangement links TRBV28 to TRBJ1-1; D not resolved. From germline, CDR1 is MDHEN and CDR2 SYDVKM. This CDR3 contains 13 residues. V lost 3 bases, J lost 1 base, and 6 bases lay in between. The CDR3 DNA reads TGTGCCAGCAGTTTTCCAGGGAACACTGAAGCTTTCTTT. Amino acids: CASSFPGNTEAFF.

This clonotype turned up a few times. This sequence joins TRBV5-1 and TRBJ2-2, with 13 positions matching TRBD2. V was clipped by 4 bases and J by 0 bases; unmatched bases: 3. The CDR3 is 17 amino acids. The germline V gene encodes CDR1 SGHRS and CDR2 YFSETQ. The CDR3 loop reads CASSRTSGGANTGELFF. DNA of the CDR3: TGCGCCAGCAGCCGGACTAGCGGGGGCGCGAACACCGGGGAGCTGTTTTTT. Combining the CDR3 with reference TRBV5-1 and TRBJ2-2 gives the whole variable domain KAGVTQTPRYLIKTRGQQVTLSCSPISGHRSVSWYQQTPGQGLQFLFEYFSETQRNKGNFPGRFSGRQFSNSRSEMNVSTLELGDSALYLCASSRTSGGANTGELFFGEGSRLTVL.

A word on this clonotype: A far larger clone is off by one base, so a read error is likely. J is TRBJ1-2 and V is TRBV6-4; 7 positions agree with TRBD1. In germline, CDR1 is MRHNA, CDR2 SNTAGT. This CDR3 is 13 amino acids long. CDR3: CASSPGQTYVYTF. The CDR3 DNA follows: TGTGCCAGCAGCCCGGGACAGACCTATGTCTACACCTTC.

A note on this clonotype: A single base separates this from a much larger clone, so it may be a read error. The rearrangement joins TRBV29-1 to TRBJ1-2, with no clear D. The CDR3 covers 11 residues. V was cut by 5 bases and J by 2 bases, with 6 bases left in between. CDR1 SQVTM and CDR2 ANQGSEA come from the germline V gene. The CDR3 is CSVKENYGYTF. CDR3 nucleotide sequence: TGCAGCGTTAAGGAAAACTATGGCTACACCTTC. The full variable domain, with the rest looked up from reference TRBV29-1 and TRBJ1-2, is SAVISQKPSRDICQRGTSLTIQCQVDSQVTMMFWYRQQPGQSLTLIATANQGSEATYESGFVIDKFPISRPNLTFSTLTVSNMSPEDSSIYLCSVKENYGYTFGSGTRLTVV.

The J gene is TRBJ1-2, the V gene TRBV4-3; 8 bases align to TRBD1. J lost 12 bases, V lost 0 bases, and 9 bases had no gene match. The CDR3 has 14 amino acids. CDR1 and CDR2 from the germline V gene are LGHNA and YSLEER. In nucleotides, the CDR3 is TGCGCCAGCAGCCAAGATCTTAACAGGGGGATGGACACCTTC. Amino acid sequence: CASSQDLNRGMDTF.

This clonotype has a handful of counts. J is TRBJ2-7 and V is TRBV20-1; D is uncertain. The CDR3 extends over 15 amino acids. The V end was cut by 0 bases, the J end by 0 bases, with 12 bases between. Germline V gene sequence: CDR1 DFQATT, CDR2 SNEGSKA (reference sequence). The CDR3 loop reads CSARDVALSSYEQYF. CDR3 DNA sequence: TGCAGTGCTAGAGATGTGGCGTTGAGCTCCTACGAGCAGTACTTC.

This clonotype occurred many times. The CDR3 sequence: CASRRDLAGWGQETQYF. Written as DNA, the CDR3 is TGTGCCAGCAGGCGAGATCTGGCGGGATGGGGTCAAGAGACCCAGTACTTC. This sequence joins TRBV28 and TRBJ2-5, with D possibly TRBD2 on 6 matching bases. The V and J ends lost 6 bases and 2 bases respectively, with 22 bases between them. CDR3 length: 17 residues. CDR1 is MDHEN, CDR2 SYDVKM, per germline.